These 2 T cell receptor beta chains were sequenced from one sample in a study of human T cells and chemical hapten exposure. MiXCR was run by TCRdb on the RACE reads, yielding one entry per CDR3 protein. Among 120,000 or so distinct CDR3 sequences listed, 13% were seen once. Regarding time point: pre-sensitization, week 0. Treatment described: therapeutic diphenylcyclopropenone sensitization with weekly scalp DPC. The input for sequencing was whole blood, taken in connection with sensitization to the hapten diphenylcyclopropenone (DPC). Receptors were obtained from a woman in her late teens or twenties with alopecia areata. Some clones in this sample may be carry-over from other donors' samples.

The chain combines TRBV6-6 with TRBJ1-3, with D possibly TRBD1 on 5 matching bases. Germline CDR1 MNHNY, CDR2 SVGAGI (reference sequence). This CDR3 spans 15 amino acids. Deletions cut 4 bases from V and 2 bases from J, with 12 bases between. CDR3 nucleotides: TGTGCCAGCAGTTCCTCGTCGGGGGCTGGAAACACCATATATTTT. This translates into CASSSSSGAGNTIYF.

This clonotype was picked up many times. CDR3 region: CASSEARGSPLHF. The DNA for the CDR3 is TGTGCCAGCAGTGAAGCCAGGGGCTCACCCCTCCACTTT. The genes are TRBV2 and TRBJ1-6; a possible D gene is TRBD1 (6 bases). The CDR3 extends over 13 amino acids. Germline loops: CDR1 SNHLY, CDR2 FYNNEI. V shed 0 bases and J shed 10 bases, with 7 bases lying between them.